What follows is one T cell receptor beta chain and its context. This clonotype has more than one count but fewer than ten. Its antigen is unknown. No base-level quality is on record; no much larger clone is a single base apart. This sample was taken from a study of T-cell memory formation after mild COVID-19 (dated by TCRdb to about 2021). The study in broad terms: TCR sequence clusters from the two donors were largely donor specific. Longitudinal TCRalpha and TCRbeta repertoire sequencing tracked T-cell clones expanding and contracting after mild COVID-19 in two donors. Two young, previously healthy adult volunteers made up the cohort, one male and one female.

The CDR3 goes from the cysteine to the valine over 16 residues. Just the 48-base CDR3 DNA is kept, in frame starting at base 1. V trim: 5 bases; J trim: 0 bases; unmatched bases: 8. CDR1 and CDR2, looked up from the germline V gene, are MDHEN and SYDVKM. Here is what the overall study found, with its caveats: The study covered only two mild cases, and larger cohorts including severe cases with pre-infection samples were considered necessary. SARS-CoV-2 specificity was not confirmed for the second-wave clones peaking on day 37. Contracting CD4+ clones were found mainly in CM and EM memory subsets, while CD8+ clones were enriched in EMRA. The detection of some responding clones in pre-infection memory suggests that pre-existing cross-reactive memory T cells joined the SARS-CoV-2 response. Clones contracting from day 15 to 85 had balanced CD4/CD8 phenotypes, while a second wave expanding from day 15 to 37 was biased towards CD4+.

The sample was run on an Illumina NovaSeq 6000. TCRalpha and TCRbeta cDNA libraries were built by 5'RACE with constant-segment primers, adding sample barcodes and unique molecular identifiers. Trizol reagent was used to extract RNA from every sample. Libraries were amplified in two PCR steps, with a second sample barcode and Illumina TruSeq adapters added in the second step. Libraries were sequenced on an Illumina NovaSeq with 2 x 150 bp paired-end reads. Per the source publication's procedure: With migec v1.2.7, reads were demultiplexed and then collapsed into UMI-guided consensus sequences. Using mixcr v2.1.11, the UMI consensuses were aligned to TRA and TRB V and J templates and assembled into clonotypes. Expanded or contracted clonotypes were those called significant by both edgeR and NoisET, with noise models trained on biological replicates. For edgeR calls, the thresholds were a false discovery rate-adjusted p below 0.01 and a log2 fold-change of 1. As an exploratory analysis of dynamics, max-normalized trajectories of the 1000 most abundant clonotypes were examined with PCA combined with hierarchical clustering. Each responding clone was given a CD4 or CD8 phenotype based on the CD4+ and CD8+ repertoires, which had been sequenced separately. Clones were called with MiXCR by TCRdb after fastp trimmed the public reads at Q25, and only in-frame beta chains were retained. One record per CDR3 amino acid sequence lists the most common genes and DNA. Here the V and J calls rest on TCRdb's processing, not on the authors' analysis. The sample table lists approximately 48,000 distinct CDR3 sequences, around 7% of them with a count of one. The ten largest clones capture 1.4% of the sample.

Ficoll-Paque density gradient centrifugation was the method used to isolate PBMCs. The sequence derives from a man aged 18 to 30 who had mild COVID-19 (a few samples of this study predate the infection). The sample titles of this study are shuffled in the database, so cell type and time point are left out; the donor was told from shared clones. Sequencing was carried out using PBMCs or a T cell subset sorted from them (not recorded which). In this chain, TRBV28 is recombined with TRBJ2-7; the central 9 bases match TRBD2. The DNA is as follows: TGTGCCAGCAGTACGGCTCTAGCGGGGAGCTCCTACGAGCAGTACGTC. Its amino acids are CASSTALAGSSYEQYV.